What follows are 29 T cell receptor beta chains derived from one specimen sequenced in a study of blood T cell repertoires in COVID-19. The assay was immunoSEQ multiplex PCR, and TCRdb's table has in-frame clones only and misses some. The sample lists about 100,000 clones, just over 85% occurring once. Specimen: PBMCs or T cells enriched from blood (not recorded which). The receptors were gathered from a woman in her fifties or sixties who had recovered from COVID-19.

This clone appeared a few times. CDR3 sequence: CASSPRTGLYEQYF. In DNA form, the CDR3 reads TGTGCCAGCAGCCCCCGGACAGGGCTCTACGAGCAGTACTTC. This chain joins TRBV7-6 and TRBJ2-7, with TRBD1 matching over 8 bases. Germline lookup yields CDR1 SGHVS and CDR2 FNYEAQ. The CDR3 is made up of 14 amino acids. Trimming cost V 5 bases and J 3 bases; bases outside gene matches: 6.

The chain is built from TRBV5-1 and TRBJ2-1, with TRBD1 as a possible D gene (6 bases). V was shortened by 0 bases and J by 9 bases, with 13 bases between the two germline ends. Germline values: CDR1 SGHRS, CDR2 YFSETQ. This CDR3 region has 14 residues. The CDR3 nucleotides read TGCGCCAGCAGCTTGGTACCCCAAGGGGGTGAGCAGTTCTTC. Protein product: CASSLVPQGGEQFF.

The genes are TRBV28 and TRBJ2-7; weak D call: TRBD2 (5 bases). The CDR3 covers 14 residues. Between the trimmed V and J ends, which lost 2 bases and 4 bases, there was a span of 12 bases. Germline CDR1 and CDR2: MDHEN and SYDVKM. The CDR3 reads CASSLKGALYEQYF. The CDR3 DNA is TGTGCCAGCAGTTTAAAGGGAGCGTTATACGAGCAGTACTTC.

This rearrangement joins TRBV5-8 to TRBJ2-2; TRBD2 matches 7 bases. Germline V gives CDR1 SGHTS, CDR2 YDEGEE. The CDR3 is made up of 15 amino acids. V gave up 4 bases and J gave up 5 bases; unmatched junction bases: 8. CDR3 loop: CASSGMGGLTGELFF. DNA of the CDR3: TGTGCCAGCAGCGGGATGGGGGGACTAACCGGGGAGCTGTTTTTT. The whole variable domain, remainder taken from reference TRBV5-8 and TRBJ2-2, is EAGVTQSPTHLIKTRGQQATLRCSPISGHTSVYWYQQALGLGLQFLLWYDEGEERNRGNFPPRFSGRQFPNYSSELNVNALELEDSALYLCASSGMGGLTGELFFGEGSRLTVL.

This chain connects TRBV27 to TRBJ1-1; 8 bases map to TRBD1. The CDR3 has 10 amino acids. Germline V CDR1 and CDR2: MNHEY, SMNVEV (reference sequence). Losses at the gene ends were 9 bases for V and 14 bases for J; bases not matched to a gene: 8. The CDR3 DNA reads as TGTGCCAGGAGGACAGGGTTGGTATTCTTT. This gives the protein CARRTGLVFF.

A single count supports this clone. This sequence joins TRBV6-1 and TRBJ2-7, with TRBD2 identical over 10 bases. This CDR3 region has 17 residues. Per the germline V gene, CDR1 is MNHNS and CDR2 is SASEGT. The J segment lost 1 base and the V segment lost 1 base, leaving 7 bases of the junction unmatched. CDR3 region: CASSEVEAGGPSYEQYF. CDR3 coding DNA: TGTGCCAGCAGTGAAGTCGAAGCGGGAGGGCCGTCCTACGAGCAGTACTTC.

The sample holds one count of this clone. Written as DNA, the CDR3 is TGTGCCAGCAGCGGAGAAGGACAGGCTTTTGGTTCCTACGAGCAGTACTTC. It translates to CASSGEGQAFGSYEQYF. The genes are TRBV9 and TRBJ2-7, with TRBD1 identical over 7 bases. The CDR3 totals 17 residues. The junction had 13 bases not matched to a gene; V was cut back by 3 bases and J by 1 base. Germline loops: CDR1 SGDLS, CDR2 YYNGEE.

The chain recombines TRBV28 with TRBJ1-4; TRBD1 might be the D (5 bases). Germline-derived CDR1 and CDR2 are MDHEN and SYDVKM. Between the trimmed V and J ends, which lost 2 bases and 7 bases, there was a span of 11 bases. The CDR3 totals 14 residues. The CDR3 region is CASSLDPRVEKLFF. DNA for the CDR3: TGTGCCAGCAGTTTAGACCCCAGGGTTGAAAAACTGTTTTTT.

The gene calls are TRBV27 and TRBJ2-7, with D possibly TRBD2 on 6 matching bases. The CDR3 is 14 residues long. V lost 1 base, J lost 4 bases, and 11 bases lay in between. Germline V gives CDR1 MNHEY, CDR2 SMNVEV (reference sequence). CDR3 protein: CASSLWGDYYEQYF. CDR3 bases: TGTGCCAGCAGTTTATGGGGGGATTATTACGAGCAGTACTTC.

The chain uses TRBV3-1 (or the pseudogene TRBV3-2) and TRBJ2-7; 7 bases line up with TRBD2. The germline V gene has CDR1 LGHDT and CDR2 YNNKEL (reference sequence). V was pared by 1 base and J by 6 bases, with 9 bases of the junction left unmatched. This CDR3 comprises 15 residues. In nucleotides, the CDR3 is TGTGCCAGCAGCCAAGGTCCAGCGGGACCCCTCGAGCAGTACTTC. Translated: CASSQGPAGPLEQYF.

The CDR3 is CASTPGQDNSPLHF. The CDR3 region has the DNA TGTGCCAGCACCCCGGGACAGGATAATTCACCCCTCCACTTT. The V gene is TRBV28, the J gene TRBJ1-6; 8 bases fit TRBD1. Trimming cost V 7 bases and J 5 bases; bases outside gene matches: 4. The CDR3 is 14 amino acids. Per the germline V gene, CDR1 is MDHEN and CDR2 is SYDVKM.

V gene TRBV3-1 (or the pseudogene TRBV3-2) combines with J gene TRBJ2-1; 8 positions agree with TRBD2. Germline loops: CDR1 LGHDT, CDR2 YNNKEL (reference sequence). The CDR3 sequence is 16 residues long. V lost 4 bases to trimming and J lost 2 bases; unmatched junction nucleotides: 7. The CDR3 sequence: CASSRLVGRAYNEQFF. The CDR3 nucleotides read TGTGCCAGCAGCCGGCTAGTCGGGAGGGCCTACAATGAGCAGTTCTTC.

The chain is built from TRBV7-9 and TRBJ2-2, with D possibly matching TRBD2 (7 bases). V was pared by 6 bases and J by 6 bases, with 11 bases between. Germline V gene data show CDR1 as SEHNR and CDR2 as FQNEAQ (reference sequence). This CDR3 spans 13 amino acids. CDR3 region: CASRGGGAGELFF. The CDR3 coding sequence is TGTGCCAGCAGAGGAGGGGGGGCCGGGGAGCTGTTTTTT.

As DNA, the CDR3 is TGCGCCAGCAGCTTACTTCGGGGTTACGAGCAGTACTTC. Translated: CASSLLRGYEQYF. The chain uses TRBV4-1 and TRBJ2-7; a weak D match, TRBD2 (5 bases). Deletions cut 5 bases from V and 4 bases from J, with 12 bases between. CDR3 length: 13 amino acids. Germline values: CDR1 MGHRA, CDR2 YSYEKL.

The V gene is TRBV7-3, the J gene TRBJ2-1; tentatively, D is TRBD1 (5 bases). V was shortened by 2 bases and J by 0 bases, with 8 bases between the two germline ends. The germline V gene encodes CDR1 SGHTA and CDR2 FQGTGA. The CDR3 extends over 15 amino acids. This CDR3 reads CASSLQGDSYNEQFF. The CDR3, as DNA: TGTGCCAGCAGCTTACAGGGCGACTCCTACAATGAGCAGTTCTTC.

The table lists this clone with many counts. J is TRBJ1-3 and V is TRBV28, with a possible D match to TRBD1 (5 bases). This CDR3 contains 15 residues. In germline, CDR1 is MDHEN, CDR2 SYDVKM. The V and J ends lost 6 bases and 2 bases respectively, with 14 bases between them. The CDR3 sequence: CASSPGGFAGNTIYF. As DNA, the CDR3 is TGTGCCAGCAGCCCCGGGGGTTTCGCTGGAAACACCATATATTTT.

This chain connects TRBV28 to TRBJ2-5; 7 bases map to TRBD1. Germline V lookup: CDR1 MDHEN, CDR2 SYDVKM. V trimming: 7 bases; J trimming: 2 bases; junction bases outside the gene matches: 4. The CDR3 has 13 residues. CDR3 coding DNA: TGTGCCAGCATGCGACAGGGTCAAGAGACCCAGTACTTC. The encoded protein is CASMRQGQETQYF.

V is TRBV15 and J is TRBJ1-2, with 7 nucleotides matching TRBD1. This CDR3 comprises 14 residues. In germline, CDR1 is LNHNV, CDR2 YYDKDF (reference sequence). The junction had 7 bases not matched to a gene; V was cut back by 0 bases and J by 9 bases. The CDR3 DNA is TGTGCCACCAGCAGAGACTCCCAGGGGGTTAGCTACACCTTC. It is translated as CATSRDSQGVSYTF.

The rearrangement links TRBV18 to TRBJ2-5; perhaps TRBD2 as D (6 bases). Trimming cost V 3 bases and J 5 bases, with 16 bases left between them. Germline-derived CDR1 and CDR2 are KGHSH and LQKENI. The CDR3 sequence is 15 residues long. The CDR3 loop is CASSPLGGMEETQYF. The CDR3 coding sequence is TGTGCCAGCTCACCCCTAGGCGGGATGGAGGAGACCCAGTACTTC.

The rearrangement links TRBV2 to TRBJ2-5; a possible D gene is TRBD2 (6 bases). From germline, CDR1 is SNHLY and CDR2 FYNNEI. This CDR3 region has 15 residues. V gave up 0 bases and J gave up 3 bases, with 11 bases separating them. The CDR3, as DNA: TGTGCCAGCAGTGAAGCGGGGGGACTCAAAGAGACCCAGTACTTC. As protein: CASSEAGGLKETQYF.

The gene calls are TRBV28 and TRBJ2-1; the match to TRBD2 covers 10 bases. This CDR3 spans 15 amino acids. J lost 6 bases, V lost 3 bases, and 5 bases had no gene match. Germline V gene sequence: CDR1 MDHEN, CDR2 SYDVKM. Written as DNA, the CDR3 is TGTGCCAGCAGTTTTCAGCGGGAGGGCCGCAATGAGCAGTTCTTC. This gives the protein CASSFQREGRNEQFF.

The chain employs TRBV10-2 and TRBJ2-7, with 10 positions matching TRBD1. Germline CDR1 and CDR2: WSHSY and SAAADI. Trimming removed 7 bases from V and 3 bases from J; junction bases left unmatched: 3. This CDR3 spans 13 amino acids. CDR3 residues: CASTGTGVYEQYF. CDR3 sequence (DNA): TGCGCCAGCACCGGGACAGGGGTCTACGAGCAGTACTTC.

J is TRBJ2-1 and V is TRBV28, with 14 bases aligning to TRBD2. The germline CDR1 and CDR2 sequences are MDHEN and SYDVKM. The trim removed 5 bases at V and 14 bases at J, leaving 17 bases unmatched. The CDR3 is 17 amino acids. The chain's CDR3 is CASSGWTSGRTDIRKFF. The CDR3 coding sequence is TGTGCCAGCAGTGGTTGGACTAGCGGGAGGACCGATATTCGGAAGTTCTTC.

The chain links TRBV6-5 to TRBJ2-7; perhaps TRBD1 as D (8 bases). The germline V gene encodes CDR1 MNHEY and CDR2 SVGAGI. V was pared by 6 bases and J by 0 bases, with 15 bases between. The CDR3 consists of 15 residues. CDR3 loop: CASSLQGGLSYEQYF. CDR3 nucleotide sequence: TGTGCCAGCAGCCTACAGGGGGGGCTCTCCTACGAGCAGTACTTC.

V gene TRBV10-3 combines with J gene TRBJ2-1; 10 bases are a match to TRBD1. The V gene end was trimmed by 6 bases and the J gene end by 8 bases; junction bases not matched to a gene: 13. The CDR3 length is 16 residues. The V gene's germline CDR1 is ENHRY and CDR2 SYGVKD. CDR3 residues: CAISKNPGQGIHEQFF. The CDR3 DNA follows: TGTGCCATCAGCAAAAACCCGGGACAGGGGATCCATGAGCAGTTCTTC.

CDR3 residues: CASSNPQRGGQEEYF. CDR3 nucleotide sequence: TGTGCCAGCAGTAATCCGCAGCGGGGGGGCCAAGAGGAGTATTTT. The rearrangement links TRBV6-5 to TRBJ2-3; 10 nucleotides align to TRBD2. The CDR3 is made up of 15 amino acids. The V gene's germline CDR1 is MNHEY and CDR2 SVGAGI. J gave up 13 bases and V 5 bases, and 15 bases lay outside the gene matches.

The chain joins TRBV28 to TRBJ2-7; 10 positions agree with TRBD1. The CDR3 has 17 amino acids. The V gene end was trimmed by 4 bases and the J gene end by 4 bases; junction bases not matched to a gene: 13. Germline loops: CDR1 MDHEN, CDR2 SYDVKM. Here the CDR3 DNA reads TGTGCCAGCAGTTATAATCCTCGACAGGGGGCGAGGTACGAGCAGTACTTC. Protein: CASSYNPRQGARYEQYF. The full variable domain, its missing parts supplied by reference TRBV28 and TRBJ2-7, is DVKVTQSSRYLVKRTGEKVFLECVQDMDHENMFWYRQDPGLGLRLIYFSYDVKMKEKGDIPEGYSVSREKKERFSLILESASTNQTSMYLCASSYNPRQGARYEQYFGPGTRLTVT.

The chain combines TRBV7-2 with TRBJ1-1; the D gene is possibly TRBD1 (6 bases). The CDR3 spans 15 residues. Trimming cost V 1 base and J 0 bases, with 9 bases left between them. Germline CDR1 and CDR2: SGHTA and FQGNSA. CDR3 sequence reads: CASSLVTGMNTEAFF. The CDR3 coding sequence is TGTGCCAGCAGCTTAGTTACAGGGATGAACACTGAAGCTTTCTTT.

The V gene is TRBV21-1, the J gene TRBJ2-7; the table assigns TRBD1, which was not confirmed against the DNA. TRBV21-1 is a listed pseudogene. This CDR3 is built from 13 residues. CDR3 DNA sequence: TGTGCCAGCTTCCTGACAGGGCTCTACGAGCAGTACTTC. It translates to CASFLTGLYEQYF.